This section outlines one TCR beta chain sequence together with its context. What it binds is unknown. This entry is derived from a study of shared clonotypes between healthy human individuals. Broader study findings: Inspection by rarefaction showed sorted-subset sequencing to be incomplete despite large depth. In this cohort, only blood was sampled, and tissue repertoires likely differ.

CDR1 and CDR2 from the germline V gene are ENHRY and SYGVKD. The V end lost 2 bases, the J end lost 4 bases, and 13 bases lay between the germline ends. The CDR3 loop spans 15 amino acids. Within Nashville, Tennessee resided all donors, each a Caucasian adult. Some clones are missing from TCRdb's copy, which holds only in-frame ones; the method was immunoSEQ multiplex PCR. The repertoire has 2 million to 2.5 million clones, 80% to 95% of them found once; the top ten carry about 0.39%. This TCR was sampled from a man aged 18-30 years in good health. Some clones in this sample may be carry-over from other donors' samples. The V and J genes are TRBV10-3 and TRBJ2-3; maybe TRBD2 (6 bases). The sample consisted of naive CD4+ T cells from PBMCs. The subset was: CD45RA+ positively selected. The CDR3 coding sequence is TGTGCCATCAGTGAGCCTAGCCCGGGGGCAGATACGCAGTATTTT. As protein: CAISEPSPGADTQYF.